The clone carrying this TCR beta chain was seen at least ten times. Its antigen is unidentified. Germline V gives CDR1 DFQATT, CDR2 SNEGSKA (reference sequence). Trimming removed 3 bases at V and 3 bases at J, with 11 bases between. The CDR3 extends over 13 amino acids. The data are from a study of T cells after yellow fever vaccination. Whole-study context: Those fractions that held only low numbers of cells were prepared using the SMART-Seq v4 Ultra Low Input RNA kit. Study findings and constraints: On re-exposure, the response was weaker but peaked faster, at day 5 versus 15.

MiXCR, applied by TCRdb to the 5' RACE reads, yields one record per CDR3 protein. Of 140,000 to 150,000 distinct CDR3 sequences listed, under 8% were seen once; the top ten hold under 0.8%. The clonotype was recovered from a young man who received the YFV17D yellow fever vaccine. Sequencing used CD4+ T cells sorted from PBMCs, obtained 10 days after the yellow fever booster vaccination. The chain is built from TRBV20-1 and TRBJ2-5; the D is unclear. The CDR3: CSASRVGEETQYF. In nucleotides, the CDR3 is TGCAGTGCTAGTAGGGTGGGTGAAGAGACCCAGTACTTC.